Included here is one TCR beta chain sequence, with context. What it binds is unknown. The sample is drawn from a study of T cell responses to AZD1222 COVID-19 vaccine. Whole-study results and caveats: Donors skewed white British and female; clonal diversity was possibly underestimated. Epitopes outside B.1.351 and B.1.1.7 mutated regions reportedly drew nearly half of spike TCRs. Researchers took repertoire samples only after the peak T cell response had come.

The V end was cut by 3 bases, the J end by 0 bases, with 17 bases between. The CDR3 totals 18 residues. CDR1 is SNHLY, CDR2 FYNNEI, per germline. The protocol was immunoSEQ multiplex PCR, while the TCRdb copy is restricted to in-frame clones and leaves out a portion. The sample gives about 160,000 clones, 90% to 95% of which show up once; 4% to 5.5% is in the top ten. The V and J genes are TRBV2 and TRBJ2-2, with D unclear. The sample here was peripheral blood, taken on day 0 of MenACWY control vaccination. This clonotype was obtained from an adult in good health. The CDR3 loop reads CASSDSSWPISNTGELFF. In DNA, the CDR3 is TGTGCCAGCAGTGATTCGTCGTGGCCTATCTCGAACACCGGGGAGCTGTTTTTT.